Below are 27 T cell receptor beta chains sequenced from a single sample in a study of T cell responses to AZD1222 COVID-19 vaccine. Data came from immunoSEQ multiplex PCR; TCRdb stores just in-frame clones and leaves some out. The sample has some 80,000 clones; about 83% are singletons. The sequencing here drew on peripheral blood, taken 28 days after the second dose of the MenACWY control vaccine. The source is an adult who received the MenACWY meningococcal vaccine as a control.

Here the CDR3 reads CASSRGRNEKLFF. The CDR3 DNA reads TGTGCCAGCTCCCGTGGCAGAAATGAAAAACTGTTTTTT. The chain couples TRBV18 to TRBJ1-4; D gene unclear. CDR1 and CDR2 (germline): KGHSH, LQKENI. V lost 6 bases, J lost 5 bases, and 10 bases lay in between. This CDR3 has 13 residues.

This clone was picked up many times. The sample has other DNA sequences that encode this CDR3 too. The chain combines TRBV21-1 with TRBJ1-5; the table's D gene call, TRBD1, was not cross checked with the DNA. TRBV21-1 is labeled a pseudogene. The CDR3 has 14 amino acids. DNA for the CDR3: TGTGCCAGCATCACAGGGGAGGGCAATCAGCCCCAGCATTTT. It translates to CASITGEGNQPQHF.

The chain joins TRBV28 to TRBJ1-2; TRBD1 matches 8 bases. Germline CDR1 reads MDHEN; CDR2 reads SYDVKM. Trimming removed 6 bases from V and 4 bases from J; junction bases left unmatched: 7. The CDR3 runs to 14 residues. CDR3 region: CASSLDREVYGYTF. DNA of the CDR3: TGTGCCAGCAGCTTGGACAGGGAGGTCTATGGCTACACCTTC.

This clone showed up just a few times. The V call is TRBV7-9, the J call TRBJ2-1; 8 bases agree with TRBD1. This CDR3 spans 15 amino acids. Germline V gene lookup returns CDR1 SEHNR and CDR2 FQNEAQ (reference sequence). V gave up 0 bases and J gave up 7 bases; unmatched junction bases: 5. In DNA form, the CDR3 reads TGTGCCAGCAGCTTAGCGAAGACAGGGGAGAATGAGCAGTTCTTC. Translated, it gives CASSLAKTGENEQFF. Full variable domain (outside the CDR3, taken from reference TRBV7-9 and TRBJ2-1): DTGVSQNPRHKITKRGQNVTFRCDPISEHNRLYWYRQTLGQGPEFLTYFQNEAQLEKSRLLSDRFSAERPKGSFSTLEIQRTEQGDSAMYLCASSLAKTGENEQFFGPGTRLTVL.

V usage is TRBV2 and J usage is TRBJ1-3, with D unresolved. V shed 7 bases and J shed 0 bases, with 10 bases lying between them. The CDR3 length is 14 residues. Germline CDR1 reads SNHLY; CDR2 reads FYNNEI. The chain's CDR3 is CASMTGYSGNTIYF. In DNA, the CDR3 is TGTGCCAGCATGACCGGATACTCTGGAAACACCATATATTTT.

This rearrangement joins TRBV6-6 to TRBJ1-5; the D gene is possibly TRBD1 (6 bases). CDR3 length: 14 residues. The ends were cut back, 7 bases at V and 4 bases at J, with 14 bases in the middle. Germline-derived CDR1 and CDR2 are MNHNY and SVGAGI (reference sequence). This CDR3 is CASIQGMGNQPQHF. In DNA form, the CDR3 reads TGTGCCAGCATCCAGGGGATGGGGAATCAGCCCCAGCATTTT.

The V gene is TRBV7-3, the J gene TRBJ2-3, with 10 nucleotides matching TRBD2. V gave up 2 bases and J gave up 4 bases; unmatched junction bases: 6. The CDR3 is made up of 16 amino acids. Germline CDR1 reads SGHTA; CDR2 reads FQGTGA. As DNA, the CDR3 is TGTGCCAGCAGCTTAGGAGCTAGCGGGGGCGCAGATACGCAGTATTTT. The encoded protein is CASSLGASGGADTQYF.

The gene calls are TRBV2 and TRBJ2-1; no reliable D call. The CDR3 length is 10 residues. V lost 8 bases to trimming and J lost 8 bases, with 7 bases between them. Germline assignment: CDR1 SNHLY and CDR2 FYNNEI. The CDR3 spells CASGVHEQFF. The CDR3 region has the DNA TGTGCCAGCGGGGTCCATGAGCAGTTCTTC. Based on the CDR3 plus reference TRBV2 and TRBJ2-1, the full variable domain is EPEVTQTPSHQVTQMGQEVILRCVPISNHLYFYWYRQILGQKVEFLVSFYNNEISEKSEIFDDQFSVERPDGSNFTLKIRSTKLEDSAMYFCASGVHEQFFGPGTRLTVL.

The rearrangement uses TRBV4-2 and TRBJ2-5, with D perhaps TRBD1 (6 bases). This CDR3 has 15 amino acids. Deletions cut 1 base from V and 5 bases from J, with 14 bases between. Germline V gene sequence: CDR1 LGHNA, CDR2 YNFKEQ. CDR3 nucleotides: TGTGCCAGCAGCCAAGTACAGGGTTTGGGGGAGACCCAGTACTTC. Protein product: CASSQVQGLGETQYF.

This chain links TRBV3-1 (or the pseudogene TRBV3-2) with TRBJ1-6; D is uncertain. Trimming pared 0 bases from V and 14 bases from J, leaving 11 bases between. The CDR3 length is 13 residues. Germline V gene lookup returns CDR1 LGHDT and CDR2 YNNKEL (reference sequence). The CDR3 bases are TGTGCCAGCAGCCAAGAGGCCCCTTCCGCCCTCCACTTT. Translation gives CASSQEAPSALHF.

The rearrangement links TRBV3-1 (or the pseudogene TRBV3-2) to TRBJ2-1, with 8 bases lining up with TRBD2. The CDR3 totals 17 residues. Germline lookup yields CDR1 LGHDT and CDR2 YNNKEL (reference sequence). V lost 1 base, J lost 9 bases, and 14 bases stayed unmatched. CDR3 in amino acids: CASSQGLVTSAFAEQFF. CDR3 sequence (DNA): TGTGCCAGCAGCCAAGGTCTCGTGACTAGCGCCTTTGCTGAGCAGTTCTTC.

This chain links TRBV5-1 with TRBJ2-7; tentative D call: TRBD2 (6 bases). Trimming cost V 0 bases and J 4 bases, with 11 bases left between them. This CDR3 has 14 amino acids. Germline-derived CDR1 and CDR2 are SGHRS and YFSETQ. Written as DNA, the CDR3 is TGCGCCAGCAGCTTGGGGGGGACTTCTTACGAGCAGTACTTC. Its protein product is CASSLGGTSYEQYF.

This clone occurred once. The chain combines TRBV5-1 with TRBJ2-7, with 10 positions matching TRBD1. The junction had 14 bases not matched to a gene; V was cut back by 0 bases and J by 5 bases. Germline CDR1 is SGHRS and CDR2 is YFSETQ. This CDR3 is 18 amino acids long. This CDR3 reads CASSLEGQGIRGGNEQYF. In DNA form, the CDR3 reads TGCGCCAGCAGCTTGGAGGGACAGGGGATTAGGGGAGGGAACGAGCAGTACTTC.

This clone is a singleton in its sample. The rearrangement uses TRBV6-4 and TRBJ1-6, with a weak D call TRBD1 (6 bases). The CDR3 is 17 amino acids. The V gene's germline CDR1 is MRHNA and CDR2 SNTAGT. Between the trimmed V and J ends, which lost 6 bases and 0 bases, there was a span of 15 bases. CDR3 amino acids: CASRGGAESSYNSPLHF. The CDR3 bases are TGTGCCAGCAGGGGGGGGGCAGAGAGCTCCTATAATTCACCCCTCCACTTT.

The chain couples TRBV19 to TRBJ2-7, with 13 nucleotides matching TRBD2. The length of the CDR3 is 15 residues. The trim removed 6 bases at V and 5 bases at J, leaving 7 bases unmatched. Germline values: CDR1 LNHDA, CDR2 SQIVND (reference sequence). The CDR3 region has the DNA TGTGCCAGTAGCCTACTAGCGGGGGGGGCCCACGAGCAGTACTTC. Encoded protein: CASSLLAGGAHEQYF.

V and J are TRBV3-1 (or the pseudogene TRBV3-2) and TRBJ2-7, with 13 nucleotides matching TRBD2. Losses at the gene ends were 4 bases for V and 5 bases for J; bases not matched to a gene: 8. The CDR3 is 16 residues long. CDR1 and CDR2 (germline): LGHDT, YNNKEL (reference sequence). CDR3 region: CASSRRTSGSFDEQYF. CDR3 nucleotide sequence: TGTGCCAGCAGCCGGAGGACTAGCGGGAGTTTTGACGAGCAGTACTTC.

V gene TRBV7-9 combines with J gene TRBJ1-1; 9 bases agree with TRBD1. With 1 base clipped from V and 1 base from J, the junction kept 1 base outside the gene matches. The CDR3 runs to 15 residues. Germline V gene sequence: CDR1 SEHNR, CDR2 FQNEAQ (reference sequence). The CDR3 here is CASSLGTGANTEAFF. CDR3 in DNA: TGTGCCAGCAGCTTAGGGACAGGGGCGAACACTGAAGCTTTCTTT.

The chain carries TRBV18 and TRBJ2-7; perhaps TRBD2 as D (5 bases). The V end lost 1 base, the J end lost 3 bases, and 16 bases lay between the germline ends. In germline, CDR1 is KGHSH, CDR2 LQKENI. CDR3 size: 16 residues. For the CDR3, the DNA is TGTGCCAGCTCACCACTCACAGCGGCAGCCTTCTACGAGCAGTACTTC. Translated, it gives CASSPLTAAAFYEQYF.

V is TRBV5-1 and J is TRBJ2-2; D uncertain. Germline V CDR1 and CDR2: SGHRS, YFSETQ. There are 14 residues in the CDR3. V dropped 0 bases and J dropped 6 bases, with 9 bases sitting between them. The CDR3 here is CASSLVSSAGELFF. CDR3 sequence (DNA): TGCGCCAGCAGCTTGGTGTCATCGGCCGGGGAGCTGTTTTTT.

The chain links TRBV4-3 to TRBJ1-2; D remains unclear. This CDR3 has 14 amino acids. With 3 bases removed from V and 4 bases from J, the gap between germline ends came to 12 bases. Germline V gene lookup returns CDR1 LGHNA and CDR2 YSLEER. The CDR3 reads CASSHNSRSYGYTF. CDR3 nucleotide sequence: TGCGCCAGCAGCCACAACAGTCGAAGCTATGGCTACACCTTC.

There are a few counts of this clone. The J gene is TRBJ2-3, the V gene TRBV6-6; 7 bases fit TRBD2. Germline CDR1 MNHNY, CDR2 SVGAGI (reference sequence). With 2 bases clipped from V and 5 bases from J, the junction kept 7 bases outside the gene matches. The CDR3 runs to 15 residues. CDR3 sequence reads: CASSYAAGERDTQYF. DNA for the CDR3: TGTGCCAGCAGTTACGCGGCGGGAGAACGAGATACGCAGTATTTT.

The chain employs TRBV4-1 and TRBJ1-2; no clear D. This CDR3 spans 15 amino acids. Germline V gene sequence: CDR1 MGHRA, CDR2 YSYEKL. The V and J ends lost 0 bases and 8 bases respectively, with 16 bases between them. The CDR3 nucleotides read TGCGCCAGCAGCCAAGATTACCCCTTAGATGGGGGCTACACCTTC. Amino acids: CASSQDYPLDGGYTF.

For the CDR3, the DNA is TGTGCCAGCAGCCGGACAGGGGGCTCCACTGAAGCTTTCTTT. Its protein is CASSRTGGSTEAFF. V and J are TRBV6-5 and TRBJ1-1, with 11 bases fitting TRBD1. Trimming cost V 6 bases and J 4 bases; bases outside gene matches: 4. CDR1 is MNHEY and CDR2 is SVGAGI in the germline V gene. CDR3 length: 14 residues.

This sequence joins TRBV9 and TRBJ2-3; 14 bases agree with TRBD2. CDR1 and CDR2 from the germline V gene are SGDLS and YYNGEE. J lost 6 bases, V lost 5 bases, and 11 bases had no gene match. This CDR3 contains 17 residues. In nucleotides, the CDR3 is TGTGCCAGCAGTGACGGGACTAGCGGGGGAAATGATGATACGCAGTATTTT. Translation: CASSDGTSGGNDDTQYF.

CDR3 in DNA: TGTGCCAGCAGTGACAGGGCAACCTACGAGCAGTACTTC. Encoded protein: CASSDRATYEQYF. This chain connects TRBV6-1 to TRBJ2-7; a weak D match, TRBD1 (5 bases). The V and J ends lost 3 bases and 2 bases respectively, with 8 bases between them. The CDR3 runs 13 residues. Germline lookup yields CDR1 MNHNS and CDR2 SASEGT.

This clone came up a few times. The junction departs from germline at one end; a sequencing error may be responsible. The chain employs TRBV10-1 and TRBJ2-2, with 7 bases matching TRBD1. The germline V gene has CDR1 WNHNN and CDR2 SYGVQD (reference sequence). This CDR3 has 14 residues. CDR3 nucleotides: TGCGCCAGCAAGGAGGACAGGAACAGCGGGGAGCTGTTTTTT. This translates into CASKEDRNSGELFF.

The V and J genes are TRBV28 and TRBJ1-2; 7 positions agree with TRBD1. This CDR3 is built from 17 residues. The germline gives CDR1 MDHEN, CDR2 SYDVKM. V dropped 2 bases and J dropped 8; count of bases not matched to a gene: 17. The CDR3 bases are TGTGCCAGCAGTTTAACAGCGACAGGGAGCGAGCTCCGCGGCTACACCTTC. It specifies CASSLTATGSELRGYTF.